Reported below is one TCR beta chain. Its antigen is unknown. After removal of 6 bases from V and 3 bases from J, the junction contained 12 bases not matched to a gene. This CDR3 is built from 16 residues. CDR1 and CDR2 (germline): MDHEN, SYDVKM. With a J-beta primer mix and a sample-barcoded 5' primer, a second PCR ran 7 to 11 cycles. A template-switch adaptor containing 12 random nucleotides labeled each cDNA molecule. CDR3-containing paired-end reads numbering at least 2.5 million came from each sample. TCRdb reprocessed the 5' RACE reads via MiXCR and lists one record per CDR3 protein. The sample shows about 1.8 million distinct CDR3 sequences, less than 50% of them seen only once. The data derive from a study of blood T cells in healthy people across ages. Study outcomes and limitations: Underestimates were what the diversity estimates from one million T cells were considered to be.

The sequence came from a woman in her forties in good health. The sequenced sample consisted of blood. This rearrangement joins TRBV28 to TRBJ1-1; 8 bases match TRBD1. CDR3 region: CASRTRPGQGDTEAFF. The CDR3 bases are TGTGCCAGCAGAACCCGACCCGGACAGGGAGACACTGAAGCTTTCTTT.